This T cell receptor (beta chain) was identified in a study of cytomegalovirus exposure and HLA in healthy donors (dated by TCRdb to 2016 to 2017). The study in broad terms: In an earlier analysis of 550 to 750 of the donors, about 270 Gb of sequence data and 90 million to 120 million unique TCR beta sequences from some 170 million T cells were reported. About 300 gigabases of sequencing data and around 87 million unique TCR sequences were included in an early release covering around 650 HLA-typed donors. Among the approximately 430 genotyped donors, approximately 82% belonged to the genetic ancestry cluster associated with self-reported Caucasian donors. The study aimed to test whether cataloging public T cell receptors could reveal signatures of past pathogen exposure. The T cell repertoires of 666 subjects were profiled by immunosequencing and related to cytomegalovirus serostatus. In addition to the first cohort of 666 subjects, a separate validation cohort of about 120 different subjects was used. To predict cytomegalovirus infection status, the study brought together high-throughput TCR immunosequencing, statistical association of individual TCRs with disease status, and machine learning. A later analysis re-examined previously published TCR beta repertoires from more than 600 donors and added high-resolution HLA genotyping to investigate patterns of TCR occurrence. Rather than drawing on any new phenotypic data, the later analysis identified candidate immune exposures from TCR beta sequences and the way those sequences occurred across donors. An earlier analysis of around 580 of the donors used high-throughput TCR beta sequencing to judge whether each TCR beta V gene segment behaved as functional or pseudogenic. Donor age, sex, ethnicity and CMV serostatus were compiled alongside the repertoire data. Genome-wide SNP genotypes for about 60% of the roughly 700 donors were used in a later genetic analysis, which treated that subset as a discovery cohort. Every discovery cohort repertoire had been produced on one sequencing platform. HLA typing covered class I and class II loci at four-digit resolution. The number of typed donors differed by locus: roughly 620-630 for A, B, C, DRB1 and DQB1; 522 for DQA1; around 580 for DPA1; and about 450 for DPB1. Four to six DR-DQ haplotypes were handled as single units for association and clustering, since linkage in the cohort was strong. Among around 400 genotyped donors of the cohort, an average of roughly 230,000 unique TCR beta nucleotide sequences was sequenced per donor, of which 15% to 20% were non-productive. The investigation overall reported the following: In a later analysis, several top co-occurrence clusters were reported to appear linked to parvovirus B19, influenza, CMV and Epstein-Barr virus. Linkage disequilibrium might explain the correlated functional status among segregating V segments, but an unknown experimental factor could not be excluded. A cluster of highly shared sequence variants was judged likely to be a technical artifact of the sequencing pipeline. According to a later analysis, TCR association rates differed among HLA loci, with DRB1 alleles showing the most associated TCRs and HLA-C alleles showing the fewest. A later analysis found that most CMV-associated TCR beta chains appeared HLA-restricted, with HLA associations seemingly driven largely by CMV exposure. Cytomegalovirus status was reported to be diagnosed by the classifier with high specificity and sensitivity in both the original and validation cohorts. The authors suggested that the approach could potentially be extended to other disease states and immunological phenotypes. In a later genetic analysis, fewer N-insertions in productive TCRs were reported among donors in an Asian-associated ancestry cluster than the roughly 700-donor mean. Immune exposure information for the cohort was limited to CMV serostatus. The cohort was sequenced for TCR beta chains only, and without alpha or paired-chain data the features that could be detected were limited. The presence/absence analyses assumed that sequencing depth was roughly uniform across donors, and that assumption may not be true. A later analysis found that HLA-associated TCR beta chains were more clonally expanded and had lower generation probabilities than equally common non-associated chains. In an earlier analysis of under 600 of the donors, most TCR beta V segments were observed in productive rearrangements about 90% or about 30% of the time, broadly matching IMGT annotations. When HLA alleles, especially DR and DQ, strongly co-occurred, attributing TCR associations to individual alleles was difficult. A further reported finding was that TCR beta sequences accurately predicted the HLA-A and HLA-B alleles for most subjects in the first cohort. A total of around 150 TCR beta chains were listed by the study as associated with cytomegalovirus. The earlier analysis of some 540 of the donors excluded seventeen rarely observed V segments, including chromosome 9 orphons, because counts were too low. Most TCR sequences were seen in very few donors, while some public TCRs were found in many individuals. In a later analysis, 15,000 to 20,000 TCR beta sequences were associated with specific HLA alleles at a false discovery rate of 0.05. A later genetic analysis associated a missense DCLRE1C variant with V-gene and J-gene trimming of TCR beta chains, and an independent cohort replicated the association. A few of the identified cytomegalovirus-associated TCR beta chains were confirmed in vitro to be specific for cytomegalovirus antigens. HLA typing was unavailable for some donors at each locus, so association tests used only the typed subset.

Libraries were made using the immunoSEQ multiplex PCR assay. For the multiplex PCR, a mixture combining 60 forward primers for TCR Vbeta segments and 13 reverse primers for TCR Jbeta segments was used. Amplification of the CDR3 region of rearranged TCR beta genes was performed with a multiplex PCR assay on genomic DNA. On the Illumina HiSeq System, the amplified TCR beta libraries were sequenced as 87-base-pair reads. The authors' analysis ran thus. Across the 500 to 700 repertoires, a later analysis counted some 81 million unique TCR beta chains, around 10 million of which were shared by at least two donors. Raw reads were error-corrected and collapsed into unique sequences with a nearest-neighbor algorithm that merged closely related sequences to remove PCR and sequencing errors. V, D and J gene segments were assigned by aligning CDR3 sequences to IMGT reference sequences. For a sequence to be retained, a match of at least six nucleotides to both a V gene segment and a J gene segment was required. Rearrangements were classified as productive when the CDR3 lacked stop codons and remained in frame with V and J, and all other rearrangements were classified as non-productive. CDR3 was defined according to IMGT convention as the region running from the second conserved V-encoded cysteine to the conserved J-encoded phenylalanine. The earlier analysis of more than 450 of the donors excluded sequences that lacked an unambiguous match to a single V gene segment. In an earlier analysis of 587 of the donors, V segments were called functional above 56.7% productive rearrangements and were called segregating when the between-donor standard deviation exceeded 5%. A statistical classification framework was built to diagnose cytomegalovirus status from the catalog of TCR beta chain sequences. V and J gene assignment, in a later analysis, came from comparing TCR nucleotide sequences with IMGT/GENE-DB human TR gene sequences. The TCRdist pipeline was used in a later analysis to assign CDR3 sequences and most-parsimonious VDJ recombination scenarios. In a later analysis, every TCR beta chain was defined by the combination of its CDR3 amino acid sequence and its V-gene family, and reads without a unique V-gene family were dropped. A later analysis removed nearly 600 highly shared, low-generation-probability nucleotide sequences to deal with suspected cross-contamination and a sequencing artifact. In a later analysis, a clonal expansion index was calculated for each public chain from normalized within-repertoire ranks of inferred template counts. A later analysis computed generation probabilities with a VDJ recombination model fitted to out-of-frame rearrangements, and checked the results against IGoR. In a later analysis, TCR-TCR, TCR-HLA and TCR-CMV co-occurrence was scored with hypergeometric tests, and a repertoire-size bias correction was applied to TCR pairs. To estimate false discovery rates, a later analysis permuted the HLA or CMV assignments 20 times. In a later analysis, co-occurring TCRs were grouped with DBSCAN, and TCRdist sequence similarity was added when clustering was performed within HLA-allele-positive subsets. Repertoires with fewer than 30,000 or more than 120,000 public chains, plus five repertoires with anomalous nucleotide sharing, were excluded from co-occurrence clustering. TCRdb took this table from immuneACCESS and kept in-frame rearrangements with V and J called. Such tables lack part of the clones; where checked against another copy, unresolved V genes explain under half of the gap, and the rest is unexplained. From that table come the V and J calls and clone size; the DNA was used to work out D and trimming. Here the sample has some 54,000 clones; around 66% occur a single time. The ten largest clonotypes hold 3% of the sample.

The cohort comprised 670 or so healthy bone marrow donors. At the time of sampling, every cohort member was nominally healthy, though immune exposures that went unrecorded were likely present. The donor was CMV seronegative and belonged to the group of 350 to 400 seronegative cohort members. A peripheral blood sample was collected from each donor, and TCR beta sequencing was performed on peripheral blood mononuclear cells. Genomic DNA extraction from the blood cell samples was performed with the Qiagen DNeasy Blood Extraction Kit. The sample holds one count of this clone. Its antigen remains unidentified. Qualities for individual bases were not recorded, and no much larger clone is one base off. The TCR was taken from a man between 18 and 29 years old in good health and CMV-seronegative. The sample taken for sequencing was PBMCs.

The nucleotide sequence reads TGTGCCAGCAGCTTACAGTACATGGGGAGAACTGAAGCTTTCTTT. Translated, this is CASSLQYMGRTEAFF. The rearrangement joined TRBV11-2 to TRBJ1-1, with no D gene named confidently. The cysteine opens and the phenylalanine closes a CDR3 of 15 amino acids. The read is trimmed to its CDR3 DNA, 45 bases read in frame from base 1. From a lookup of the germline V gene, CDR1 and CDR2 are SGHAT and FQNNGV. The trim is 2 bases for V and 5 bases for J, with a gap of 15 bases between the germline ends.